Listed below are T cell receptor beta chains from one sample, sequenced in a study of neurological immune-mediated disorders. MiXCR was run by TCRdb on the 5' RACE reads, yielding one entry per CDR3 protein. The sample has some 77,000 distinct CDR3 sequences, roughly 15% seen once. The sequencing sample was made of PBMCs. Source of these receptors: a female donor with HTLV-1-associated myelopathy (HAM/TSP). The CDR3 runs from the conserved cysteine through the conserved F or W. The D gene is left open where the match is weak. Expanded clones get a size class; other rows say once, few or many, or leave the size out.

TRBD2	TRBV19	TRBJ2-3	NA	TGTGCCAGTAGCTGGGACTACGCAGATACGCAGTATTTT	CASSWDYADTQYF
TRBD2	TRBV5-1	TRBJ2-3	many	TGCGCCAGCAGTCGGACTAGCGGGGGCATCTCAGATACGCAGTATTTT	CASSRTSGGISDTQYF
NA	TRBV6-5	TRBJ2-2	many	TGTGCCAGCAGTTACAACAGAGACACCGGGGAGCTGTTTTTT	CASSYNRDTGELFF
NA	TRBV28	TRBJ2-4	many	TGTGCCAGCAGTCTCTCTCCGGACATAGCCAAAAACATTCAGTACTTC	CASSLSPDIAKNIQYF
TRBD2	TRBV20-1	TRBJ2-1	many	TGCAGTGCTAGGGTTTTTGGAGGACTAGCGGGGCCCAGAGCCTACAATGAGCAGTTCTTC	CSARVFGGLAGPRAYNEQFF
TRBD2	TRBV15	TRBJ2-7	many	TGTGCCACCAGCAGCGAGCGGGGGACCAACTACGAGCAGTACTTC	CATSSERGTNYEQYF
NA	TRBV11-2	TRBJ2-7	many	TGTGCCAGCAGCTTAGTCGTCGGAAGCTCCTACGAGCAGTACTTC	CASSLVVGSSYEQYF
NA	TRBV12-3/TRBV12-4	TRBJ1-5	many	TGTGCCAGCGCCCAACAACTTAGCAATCAGCCCCAGCATTTT	CASAQQLSNQPQHF
TRBD1	TRBV5-1	TRBJ2-3	many	TGCGCCAGCAGCATGGGACAGCAATCAGGAGATACGCAGTATTTT	CASSMGQQSGDTQYF
NA	TRBV20-1	TRBJ1-5	many	TGCAGTGCTAGAGAGAATTGGGACAATCAGCCCCAGCATTTT	CSARENWDNQPQHF